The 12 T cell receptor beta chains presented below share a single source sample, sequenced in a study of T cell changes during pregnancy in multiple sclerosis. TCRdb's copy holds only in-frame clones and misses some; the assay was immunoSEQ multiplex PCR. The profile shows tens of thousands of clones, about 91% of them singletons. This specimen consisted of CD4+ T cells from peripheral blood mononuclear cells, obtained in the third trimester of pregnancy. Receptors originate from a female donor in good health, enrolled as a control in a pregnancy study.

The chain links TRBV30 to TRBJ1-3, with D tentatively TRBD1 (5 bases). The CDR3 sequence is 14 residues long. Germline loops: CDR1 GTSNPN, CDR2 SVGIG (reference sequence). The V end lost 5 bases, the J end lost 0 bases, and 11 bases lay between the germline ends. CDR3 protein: CAWGDRASGNTIYF. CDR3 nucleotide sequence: TGTGCCTGGGGAGACAGAGCCTCTGGAAACACCATATATTTT.

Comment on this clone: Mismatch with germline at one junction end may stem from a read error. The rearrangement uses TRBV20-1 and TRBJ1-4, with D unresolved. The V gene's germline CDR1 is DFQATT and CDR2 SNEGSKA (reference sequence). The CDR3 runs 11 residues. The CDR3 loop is CSATQQFGPHF. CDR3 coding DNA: TGCAGTGCCACTCAACAGTTTGGGCCCCATTTT.

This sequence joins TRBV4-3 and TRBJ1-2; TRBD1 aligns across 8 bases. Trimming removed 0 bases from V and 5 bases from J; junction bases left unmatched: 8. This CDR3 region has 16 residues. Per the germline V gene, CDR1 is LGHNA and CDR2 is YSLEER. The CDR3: CASSQDLGTGVYGYTF. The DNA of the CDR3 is TGCGCCAGCAGCCAAGATCTCGGGACAGGAGTTTATGGCTACACCTTC.

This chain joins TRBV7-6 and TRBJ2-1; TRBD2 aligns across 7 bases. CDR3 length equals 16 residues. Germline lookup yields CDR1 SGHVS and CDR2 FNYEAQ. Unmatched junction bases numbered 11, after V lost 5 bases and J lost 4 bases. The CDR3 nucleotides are TGTGCCAGCAGCACATCTGTGGGGGGGGATTACAATGAGCAGTTCTTC. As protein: CASSTSVGGDYNEQFF. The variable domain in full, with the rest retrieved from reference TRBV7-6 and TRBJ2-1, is GAGVSQSPRYKVTKRGQDVALRCDPISGHVSLYWYRQALGQGPEFLTYFNYEAQQDKSGLPNDRFSAERPEGSISTLTIQRTEQRDSAMYRCASSTSVGGDYNEQFFGPGTRLTVL.

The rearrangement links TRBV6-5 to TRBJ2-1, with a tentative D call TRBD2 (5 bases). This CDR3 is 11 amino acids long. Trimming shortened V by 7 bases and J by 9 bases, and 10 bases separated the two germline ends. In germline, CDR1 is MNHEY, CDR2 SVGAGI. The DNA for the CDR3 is TGTGCCAGCACGGGGTCCGGTGAGCAGTTCTTC. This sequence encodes CASTGSGEQFF.

The CDR3 sequence is CAWSTSTPAGDTQYF. The CDR3 DNA sequence: TGTGCCTGGAGTACATCTACCCCAGCAGGAGATACGCAGTATTTT. The chain uses TRBV30 and TRBJ2-3; D not resolved. The CDR3 length is 15 residues. Deletions cut 2 bases from V and 5 bases from J, with 17 bases between. Germline CDR1 GTSNPN, CDR2 SVGIG (reference sequence).

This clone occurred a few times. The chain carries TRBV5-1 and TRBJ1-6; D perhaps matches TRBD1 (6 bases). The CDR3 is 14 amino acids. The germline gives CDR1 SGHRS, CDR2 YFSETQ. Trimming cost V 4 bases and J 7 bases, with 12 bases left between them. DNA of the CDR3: TGCGCCAGCAGCCAGCCAGACAGGAATTCACCCCTCCACTTT. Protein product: CASSQPDRNSPLHF.

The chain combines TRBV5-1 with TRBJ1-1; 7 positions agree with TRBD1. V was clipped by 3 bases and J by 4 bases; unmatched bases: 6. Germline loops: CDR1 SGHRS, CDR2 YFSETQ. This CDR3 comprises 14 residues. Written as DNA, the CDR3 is TGCGCCAGCAGCTCAGGGGGAGAGGTCACTGAAGCTTTCTTT. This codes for CASSSGGEVTEAFF. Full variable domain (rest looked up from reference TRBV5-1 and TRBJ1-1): KAGVTQTPRYLIKTRGQQVTLSCSPISGHRSVSWYQQTPGQGLQFLFEYFSETQRNKGNFPGRFSGRQFSNSRSEMNVSTLELGDSALYLCASSSGGEVTEAFFGQGTRLTVV.

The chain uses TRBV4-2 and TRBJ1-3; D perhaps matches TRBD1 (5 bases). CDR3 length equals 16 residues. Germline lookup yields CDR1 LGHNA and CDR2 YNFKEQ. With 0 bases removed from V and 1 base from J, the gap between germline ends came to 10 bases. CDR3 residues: CASSQETGASGNTIYF. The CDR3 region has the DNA TGTGCCAGCAGCCAAGAGACTGGGGCATCTGGAAACACCATATATTTT.

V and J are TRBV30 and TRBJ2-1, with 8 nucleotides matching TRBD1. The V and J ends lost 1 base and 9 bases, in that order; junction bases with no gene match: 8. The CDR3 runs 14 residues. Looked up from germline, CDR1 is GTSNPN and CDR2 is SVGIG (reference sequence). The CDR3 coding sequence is TGTGCCTGGAGTGGGACAGGGTTGGTCAGTGAGCAGTTCTTC. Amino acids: CAWSGTGLVSEQFF.

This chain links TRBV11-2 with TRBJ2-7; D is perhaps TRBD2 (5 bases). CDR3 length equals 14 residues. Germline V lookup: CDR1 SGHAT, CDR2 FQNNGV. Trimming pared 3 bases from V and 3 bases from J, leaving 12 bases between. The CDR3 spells CASSFGRRIYEQYF. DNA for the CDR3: TGTGCCAGCAGCTTTGGCAGGAGGATCTACGAGCAGTACTTC.

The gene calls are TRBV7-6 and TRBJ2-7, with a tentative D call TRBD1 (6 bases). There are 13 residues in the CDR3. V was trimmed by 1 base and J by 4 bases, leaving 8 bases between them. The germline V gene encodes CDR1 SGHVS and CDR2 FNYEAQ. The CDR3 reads CASSLGDKYEQYF. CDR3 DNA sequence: TGTGCCAGCAGCTTAGGGGACAAATACGAGCAGTACTTC.